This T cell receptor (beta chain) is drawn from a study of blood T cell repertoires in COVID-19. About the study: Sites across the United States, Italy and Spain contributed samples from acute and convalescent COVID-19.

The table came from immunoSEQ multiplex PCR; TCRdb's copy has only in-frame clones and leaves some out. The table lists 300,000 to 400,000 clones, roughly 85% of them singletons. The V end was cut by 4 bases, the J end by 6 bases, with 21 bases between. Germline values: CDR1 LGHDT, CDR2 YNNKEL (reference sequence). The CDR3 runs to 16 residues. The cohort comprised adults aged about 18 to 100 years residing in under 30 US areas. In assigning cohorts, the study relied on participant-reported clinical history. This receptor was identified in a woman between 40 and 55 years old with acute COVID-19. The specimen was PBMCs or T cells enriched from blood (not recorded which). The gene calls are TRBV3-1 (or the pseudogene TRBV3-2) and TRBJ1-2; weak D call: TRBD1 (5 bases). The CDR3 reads CASSRSLGKQGNGYTF. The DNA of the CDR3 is TGTGCCAGCAGCCGTTCATTGGGAAAGCAGGGCAATGGCTACACCTTC.